The sequence of this TCR beta chain was determined in a study of PD-1 blockade in classical Hodgkin lymphoma. Study results and limitations: Baseline diversity in complete responders resembled that of newly diagnosed patients.

Using immunoSEQ multiplex PCR, the repertoire was profiled, and TCRdb retains in-frame clones only, with some absent. Here the sample spans about 39,000 clones, about nine tenths being singletons. This clone was counted once. Antigen: not known. The junction had 4 bases not matched to a gene; V was cut back by 6 bases and J by 0 bases. Looked up from germline, CDR1 is LNHDA and CDR2 is SQIVND (reference sequence). The CDR3 contains 16 residues. Each of the patients experienced relapse following autologous stem cell transplantation, and their brentuximab vedotin exposure differed. The source of this sequence is a human donor with classical Hodgkin lymphoma. The chain carries TRBV19 and TRBJ1-3; 11 bases align to TRBD1. The sample was peripheral blood mononuclear cells (PBMCs), taken at baseline. The CDR3 DNA follows: TGTGCCAGTAGGGGGACAGGGGGAAACTCTGGAAACACCATATATTTT. This gives the protein CASRGTGGNSGNTIYF.